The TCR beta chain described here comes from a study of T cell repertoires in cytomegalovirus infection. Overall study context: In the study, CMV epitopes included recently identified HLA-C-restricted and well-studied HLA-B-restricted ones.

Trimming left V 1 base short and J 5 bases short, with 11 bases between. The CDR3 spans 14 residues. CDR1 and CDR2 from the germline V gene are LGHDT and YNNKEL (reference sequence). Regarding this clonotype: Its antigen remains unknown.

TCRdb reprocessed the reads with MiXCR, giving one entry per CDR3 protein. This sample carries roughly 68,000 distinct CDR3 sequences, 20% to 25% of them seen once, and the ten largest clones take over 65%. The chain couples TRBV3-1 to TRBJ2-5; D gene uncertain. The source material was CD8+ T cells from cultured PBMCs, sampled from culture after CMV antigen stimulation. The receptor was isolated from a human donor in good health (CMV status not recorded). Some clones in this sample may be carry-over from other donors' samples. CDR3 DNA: TGTGCCAGCAGCCAAGCCATAGGACCGGAGACCCAGTACTTC. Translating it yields CASSQAIGPETQYF.